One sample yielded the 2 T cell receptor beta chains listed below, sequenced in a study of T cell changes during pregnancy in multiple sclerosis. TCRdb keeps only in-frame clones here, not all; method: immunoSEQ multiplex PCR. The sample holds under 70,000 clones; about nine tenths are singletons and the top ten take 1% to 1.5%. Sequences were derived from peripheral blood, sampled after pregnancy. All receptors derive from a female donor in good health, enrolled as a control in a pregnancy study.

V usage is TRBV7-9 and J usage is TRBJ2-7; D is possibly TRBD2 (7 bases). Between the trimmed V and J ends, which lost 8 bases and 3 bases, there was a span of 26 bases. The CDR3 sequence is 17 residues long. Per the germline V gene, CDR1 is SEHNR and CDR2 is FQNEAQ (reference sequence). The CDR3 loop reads CASSTDLGGPGVYEQYF. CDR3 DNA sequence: TGTGCCAGCTCCACTGACTTGGGGGGGCCAGGGGTCTACGAGCAGTACTTC.

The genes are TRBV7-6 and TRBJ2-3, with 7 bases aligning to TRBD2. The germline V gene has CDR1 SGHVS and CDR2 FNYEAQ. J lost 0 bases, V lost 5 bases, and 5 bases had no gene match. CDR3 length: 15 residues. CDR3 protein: CASSPRGTSTDTQYF. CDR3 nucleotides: TGTGCCAGCAGCCCGCGGGGGACTAGCACAGATACGCAGTATTTT.